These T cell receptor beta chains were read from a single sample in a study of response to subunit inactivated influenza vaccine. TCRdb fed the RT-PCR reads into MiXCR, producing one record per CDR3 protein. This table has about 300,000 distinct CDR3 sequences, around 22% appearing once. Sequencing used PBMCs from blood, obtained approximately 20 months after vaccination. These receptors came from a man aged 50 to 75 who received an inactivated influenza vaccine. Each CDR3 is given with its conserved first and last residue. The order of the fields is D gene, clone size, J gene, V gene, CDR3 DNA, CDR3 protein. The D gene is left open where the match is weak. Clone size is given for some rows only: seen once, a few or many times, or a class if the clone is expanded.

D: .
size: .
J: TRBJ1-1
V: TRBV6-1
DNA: TGTGCCAGCAGTGAACATGCCATGAACACTGAAGCTTTCTTT
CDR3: CASSEHAMNTEAFF

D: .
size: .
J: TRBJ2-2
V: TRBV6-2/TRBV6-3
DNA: TGTGCCAGCAGTTACTCTCGTCTACGTACCACCGGGGAGCTGTTTTTT
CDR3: CASSYSRLRTTGELFF

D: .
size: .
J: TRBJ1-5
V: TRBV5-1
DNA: TGCGCCAGCAGCTTGGATTTGGGGGGAGGTCAGCCCCAGCATTTT
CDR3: CASSLDLGGGQPQHF

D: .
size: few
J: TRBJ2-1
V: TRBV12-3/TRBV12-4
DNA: TGTGCCAGCAGTTCCTCCCACGGGTCAGTTGAGCAGTTCTTC
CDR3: CASSSSHGSVEQFF

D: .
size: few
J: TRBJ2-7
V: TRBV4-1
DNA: TGCGCCAGCAGCCAAGATCGTCCGGGTGTCTACGAGCAGTACTTC
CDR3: CASSQDRPGVYEQYF

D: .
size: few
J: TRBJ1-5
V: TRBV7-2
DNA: TGTGCCAGCAGCACTGACGGTTATCAGCCCCAGCATTTT
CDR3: CASSTDGYQPQHF

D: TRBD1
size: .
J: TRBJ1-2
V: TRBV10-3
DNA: TGTGCCATCAAACGTGGGCAGGGGGCAGGTGGCTACACCTTC
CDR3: CAIKRGQGAGGYTF

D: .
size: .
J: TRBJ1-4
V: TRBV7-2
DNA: TGTGCCAGCAGCTTAGGGGGGAGACATAATGAAAAACTGTTTTTT
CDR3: CASSLGGRHNEKLFF

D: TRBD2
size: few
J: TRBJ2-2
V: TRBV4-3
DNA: TGCGCCAGCAGCCAAGATCTTTCCGGTAGCGGGAGGGCGAACACCGGGGAGCTGTTTTTT
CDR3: CASSQDLSGSGRANTGELFF

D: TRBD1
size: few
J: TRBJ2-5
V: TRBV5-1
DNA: TGCGCCAGCAGCCTCGGGACAGGGCTAAGTGAGACCCAGTACTTC
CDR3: CASSLGTGLSETQYF

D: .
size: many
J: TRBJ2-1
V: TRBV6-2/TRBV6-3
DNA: TGTGCCAGCAGCAGGGACAATGAGCAGTTCTTC
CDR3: CASSRDNEQFF

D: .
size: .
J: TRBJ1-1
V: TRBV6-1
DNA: TGTGCCAGCAGTGAAGGGCGGTTTAACACTGAAGCTTTCTTT
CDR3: CASSEGRFNTEAFF

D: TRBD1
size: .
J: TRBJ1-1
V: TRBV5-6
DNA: TGTGCCAGCAGCTTTTTTCCGGGACAGGGGGGAAAGAACACTGCAGCTTTCTTT
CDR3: CASSFFPGQGGKNTAAFF

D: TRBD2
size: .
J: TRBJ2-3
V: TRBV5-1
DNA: TGCGCCAGCAGCACCGGGACTAGCGGGGGGTATACGCAGTATTTT
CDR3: CASSTGTSGGYTQYF

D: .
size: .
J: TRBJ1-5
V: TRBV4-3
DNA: TGCGCCAGCAGCCAAGATCGTACCCTGGCCCAGCATTTT
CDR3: CASSQDRTLAQHF

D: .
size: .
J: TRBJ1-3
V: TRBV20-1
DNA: TGCAGTGCTAGAGGGGCCGGGCCCGGAAACACCATATATTTT
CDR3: CSARGAGPGNTIYF

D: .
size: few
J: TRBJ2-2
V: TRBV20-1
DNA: TGCAGCGTCTACGGCACCCTTGGAAAGACCGGGGAGCTGTTTTTT
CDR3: CSVYGTLGKTGELFF

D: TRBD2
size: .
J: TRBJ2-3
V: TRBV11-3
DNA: TGTGCCAGCAGCCCCGGTCGACTAGCGGCTAGCACAGATACGCAGTATTTT
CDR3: CASSPGRLAASTDTQYF

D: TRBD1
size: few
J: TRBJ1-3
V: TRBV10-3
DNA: TGTGCCATCAATAAGGACAGGCTCTCTGGAAACACCATATATTTT
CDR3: CAINKDRLSGNTIYF

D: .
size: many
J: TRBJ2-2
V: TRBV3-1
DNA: TGTGCCAGCAGCCAAGTTGCGGGGACCGGGGAGCTGTTTTTT
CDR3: CASSQVAGTGELFF

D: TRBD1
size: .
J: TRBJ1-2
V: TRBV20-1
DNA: TGCAGTGCTAGGACAGGGCTAAACTATGGCTACACCTTC
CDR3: CSARTGLNYGYTF

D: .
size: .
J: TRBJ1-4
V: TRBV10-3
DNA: TGTGCCATCAGACAGGGCGGAACTAATGAAAAACTGTTTTTT
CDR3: CAIRQGGTNEKLFF

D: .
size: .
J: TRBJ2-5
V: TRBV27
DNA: TGTGCCAGCAGTCACTCGGAAGGGATGGGGTTGATGGAGACCCAGTACTTC
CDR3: CASSHSEGMGLMETQYF

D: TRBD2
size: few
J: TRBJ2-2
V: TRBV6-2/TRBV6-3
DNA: TGTGCCAGCAGTTACGAAAGCGGGGGCCGCACCGGGGAGCTGTTTTTT
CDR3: CASSYESGGRTGELFF

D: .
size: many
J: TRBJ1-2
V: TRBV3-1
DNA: TGTGCCAGCAGCCTTGGGACGGTCCCTTATGGCTACACCTTC
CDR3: CASSLGTVPYGYTF

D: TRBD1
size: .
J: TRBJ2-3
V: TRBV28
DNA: TGTGCCAGCAGTTTCATAGGACAGGCCGGCACAGATACGCAGTATTTT
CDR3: CASSFIGQAGTDTQYF

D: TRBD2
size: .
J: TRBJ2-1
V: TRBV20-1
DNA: TGCAGTGCTAGGTCGGGACTAGCGGGATATCGCAATGAGCAGTTCTTC
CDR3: CSARSGLAGYRNEQFF

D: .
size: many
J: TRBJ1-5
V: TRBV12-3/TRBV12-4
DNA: TGTGCCAGCAGTTTAGATCAGCCCCAGCATTTT
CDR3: CASSLDQPQHF

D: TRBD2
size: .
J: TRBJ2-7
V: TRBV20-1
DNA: TGCAGTGCCGGGGGGAGGTTCGACGAGCAGTACTTC
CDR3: CSAGGRFDEQYF

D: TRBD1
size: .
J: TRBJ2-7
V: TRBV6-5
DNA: TGTGCCAGCAGTTATTCGGGTGACAGGGTAACCTACGAGCAGTACTTC
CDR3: CASSYSGDRVTYEQYF

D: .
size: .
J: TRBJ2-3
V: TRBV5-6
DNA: TGTGCCAGCAGCTTCATGCCGACAGATACGCAGTATTTT
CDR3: CASSFMPTDTQYF

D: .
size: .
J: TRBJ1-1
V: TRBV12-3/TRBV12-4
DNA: TGTGCCAGCAGTCTCCGGGGAGAGAACACTGAAGCTTTCTTT
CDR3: CASSLRGENTEAFF

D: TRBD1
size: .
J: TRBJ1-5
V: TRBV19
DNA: TGTGCCAGTAGTACCGGGACAGGGAGTATTCTTGGGCCCCAGCATTTT
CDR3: CASSTGTGSILGPQHF

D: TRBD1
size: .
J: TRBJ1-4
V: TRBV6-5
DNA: TGTGCCAGCAGTTACGGCCAGACAGGGTGGACTGAAAAACTGTTTTTT
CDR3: CASSYGQTGWTEKLFF

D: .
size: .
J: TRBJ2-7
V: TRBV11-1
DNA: TGTGCCAGCAGCTTAGGATCACAGGGAGGCGAGCAGTACTTC
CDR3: CASSLGSQGGEQYF

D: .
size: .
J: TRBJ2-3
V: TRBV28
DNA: TGTGCCAGCAGTTTACTACTAGCAACCACAGATACGCAGTATTTT
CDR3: CASSLLLATTDTQYF

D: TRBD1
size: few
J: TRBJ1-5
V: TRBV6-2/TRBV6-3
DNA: TGTGCCAGCAGGACAGGGACCCTCAATCAGCCCCAGCATTTT
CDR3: CASRTGTLNQPQHF

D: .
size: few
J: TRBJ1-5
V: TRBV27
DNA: TGTGCCAGCAGTTTAGGGCAGGGCAGCAGTCAGCCCCAGCATTTT
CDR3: CASSLGQGSSQPQHF

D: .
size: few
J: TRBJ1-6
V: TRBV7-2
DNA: TGTGCCAGCAGCTTAAGGGTGCCCACCTATAATTCACCCCTCCACTTT
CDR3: CASSLRVPTYNSPLHF

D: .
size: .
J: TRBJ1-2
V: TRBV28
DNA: TGTGCCAGCAGTACTAACTTGGTTGGCTACACCTTC
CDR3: CASSTNLVGYTF

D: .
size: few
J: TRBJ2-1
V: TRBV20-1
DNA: TGCAGTGCCCCGATCGCCGGGGAGCAGTTCTTC
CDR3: CSAPIAGEQFF

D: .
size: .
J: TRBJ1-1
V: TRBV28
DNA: TGTGCCATAAAGTTAAATTCATTGAACACTGAAGCTTTCTTT
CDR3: CAIKLNSLNTEAFF

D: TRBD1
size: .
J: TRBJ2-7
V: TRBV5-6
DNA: TGTGCCAGCAGCTCCACCAGGGGGCATCCCTACGAGCAGTACTTC
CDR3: CASSSTRGHPYEQYF

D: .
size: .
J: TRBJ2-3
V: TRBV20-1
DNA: TGCAGTGCTACCCGGGACACAGATACGCAGTATTTT
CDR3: CSATRDTDTQYF

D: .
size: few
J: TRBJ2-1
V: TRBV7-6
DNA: TGTGCCAGCAGCTTAATCCGGTCCGATAAGCAGTTCTTC
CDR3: CASSLIRSDKQFF

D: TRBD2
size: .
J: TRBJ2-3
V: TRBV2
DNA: TGTGCCAGCAGGGGGACTAGCGGTTACACAGATACGCAGTATTTT
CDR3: CASRGTSGYTDTQYF

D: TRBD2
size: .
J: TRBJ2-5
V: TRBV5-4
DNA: TGTGCCAGCAGCTGGAGCGGGAGGGTTCAAGAGACCCAGTACTTC
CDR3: CASSWSGRVQETQYF

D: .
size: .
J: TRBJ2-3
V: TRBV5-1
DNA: TGCGCCAGCAGCATCCTGGGGTCGGATACGCAGTATTTT
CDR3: CASSILGSDTQYF

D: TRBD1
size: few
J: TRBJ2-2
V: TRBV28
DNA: TGTGCCAGCAGTTTATACGGACAGGGGGCTTCCGGGGAGCTGTTTTTT
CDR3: CASSLYGQGASGELFF

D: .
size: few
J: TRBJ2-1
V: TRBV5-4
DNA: TGTGCCAGCAGCTTGAGGGGGAGCAATGAGCAGTTCTTC
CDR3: CASSLRGSNEQFF